Listed below are T cell receptor beta chains from one sample, sequenced in a study of T cell repertoires in cytomegalovirus infection. These receptors lack a known antigen. Each CDR3 protein is one row after TCRdb ran MiXCR on the reads. The sample yields 40,000 to 60,000 distinct CDR3 sequences, 20% to 25% seen once. This material consisted of CD8+ T cells from cultured PBMCs, taken from culture after CMV antigen stimulation. These receptors originate from a human donor in good health (CMV status not recorded). Some clones in this sample may be carry-over from other donors' samples. CDR3s include the opening cysteine and the closing phenylalanine or tryptophan. A D gene is named only where the DNA matches it firmly. Part of the rows lack a size; the others show once, few, many or a class for expanded clones.

D gene	clone size	J gene	V gene	CDR3 DNA	CDR3 protein
TRBD2	many	TRBJ2-3	TRBV7-2	TGTGCCAGCAGCACACGGGACTACCAAACGCCCAAAGATACGCAGTATTTT	CASSTRDYQTPKDTQYF
TRBD1	few	TRBJ1-2	TRBV4-3	TGCGCCAGCAGCCAAGATCCCGAAACAGGGGCCCGCTATGGCTACACCTTC	CASSQDPETGARYGYTF
TRBD2	few	TRBJ2-7	TRBV7-2	TGTGCCAGCAGCTTAGGGGGACTAGCCCCCTACGAGCAGTACTTC	CASSLGGLAPYEQYF
-	few	TRBJ1-5	TRBV12-3/TRBV12-4	TGTGCCAGCAGTTCGGGGACTGACTTTATGTCCCAGCATTTT	CASSSGTDFMSQHF
-	medium-sized	TRBJ1-1	TRBV11-1	TGTGCCAGCAGCTTAGATGTGGGAACTGAAGCTTTCTTT	CASSLDVGTEAFF
-	few	TRBJ1-3	TRBV5-4	TGTGCCAGCAGCTTCGAGGGAAACACCATATATTTT	CASSFEGNTIYF
TRBD2	-	TRBJ2-4	TRBV7-2	TGTGCCAGCAGCTTAGACGGGGGGTTGAACATTCAGTACTTC	CASSLDGGLNIQYF
-	many	TRBJ2-1	TRBV7-2	TGTGCCAGCGTACGGGCGGAATACAATGAGCAGTTCTTC	CASVRAEYNEQFF
TRBD1	many	TRBJ1-4	TRBV7-8	TGTGCCAGCAGCCCTCCCACGTCCGGGACAGTAGAAGAAAAACTGTTTTTT	CASSPPTSGTVEEKLFF
TRBD1	once	TRBJ2-2	TRBV24-1	TGTGCCACCCTGAGCGGCAGGGGGCAGGCCGGGGAGCTGTTTTTT	CATLSGRGQAGELFF
-	many	TRBJ2-1	TRBV28	TGTGCCAGCAGTTTTTCGGGGGTTGGGAATGAGCAGTTCTTC	CASSFSGVGNEQFF
-	-	TRBJ2-5	TRBV11-2	TGTGCCAGCAGTCCTAGGGGTACGGGGCCAACGACCCAGTACTTC	CASSPRGTGPTTQYF
-	-	TRBJ1-5	TRBV19	TGTGCCAGTAAATGGGGGGCGACGAGCAATCAGCCCCAGCATTTT	CASKWGATSNQPQHF
TRBD2	few	TRBJ2-2	TRBV7-2	TGTGCCAGCAGCTTAAGGGCCACTAGCGGGGGAAACACCGGGGAGCTGTTTTTT	CASSLRATSGGNTGELFF
-	many	TRBJ2-1	TRBV7-9	TGTGCCAGCAGGCAAACCCAGGGAGATGAGCAGTTCTTC	CASRQTQGDEQFF
TRBD2	few	TRBJ2-5	TRBV28	TGTGCCAGCAGTGTAGCGGGAGCAGAGACCCAGTACTTC	CASSVAGAETQYF
-	few	TRBJ2-3	TRBV7-2	TGTGCCAGCAGCTCGGGCGGTGGGTCTCTGGATACGCAGTATTTT	CASSSGGGSLDTQYF
TRBD1	-	TRBJ1-2	TRBV6-1	TGTGCCAGCAGTTGGGGACAGTCCTCAGATGGCTACACCTTC	CASSWGQSSDGYTF
TRBD1	-	TRBJ2-7	TRBV27	TGTGCCAGCAGTTTATCGACAGGGGGCTACGAGCAGTACTTC	CASSLSTGGYEQYF
-	few	TRBJ1-2	TRBV7-3	TGTGCCAGCAGCTTAAATCCGGCCGGGGACTACACCTTC	CASSLNPAGDYTF
TRBD1	few	TRBJ1-1	TRBV27	TGTGCCAGCAGTTCCTACGGACAGGGGGTGAACACTGAAGCTTTCTTT	CASSSYGQGVNTEAFF
-	many	TRBJ1-2	TRBV7-9	TGTGCCAGCAGCTCGAACTATGGCTACACCTTC	CASSSNYGYTF
-	many	TRBJ2-2	TRBV5-6	TGTGCCAGCAGCTTGGGCCCCGGGGAGCTGTTTTTT	CASSLGPGELFF
TRBD2	-	TRBJ2-1	TRBV7-9	TGTGCCAGCAGCTTAACGTTGGCGGGAGAGTACAATGAGCAGTTCTTC	CASSLTLAGEYNEQFF
TRBD2	many	TRBJ2-3	TRBV11-3	TGTGCCAGCAGCTCCATAGCGGGAGAGTCAGATACGCAGTATTTT	CASSSIAGESDTQYF
-	-	TRBJ2-7	TRBV6-2/TRBV6-3	TGTGCCAGCAGTTACGCCCCCGGCGGGTCAACCGCCGAGCAGTACTTC	CASSYAPGGSTAEQYF
TRBD2	-	TRBJ2-2	TRBV24-1	TGTGCCACCAGTCCGACTAGCGGGAGAACCGGGGAGCTGTTTTTT	CATSPTSGRTGELFF
-	many	TRBJ2-7	TRBV7-9	TGTGCCAGCAGCTTAGGGCAGGGTGGGCGAGAGCAGTACTTC	CASSLGQGGREQYF
-	few	TRBJ2-1	TRBV7-2	TGTGCCAGCAGCTTAGCGCGTGGGCAGGGAGGCAGGGAGCAGTTCTTC	CASSLARGQGGREQFF
TRBD1	-	TRBJ2-2	TRBV12-3/TRBV12-4	TGTGCCAGCACCAAGGGACAGGGTGGCAACGCGAACACCGGGGAGCTGTTTTTT	CASTKGQGGNANTGELFF
TRBD2	-	TRBJ2-3	TRBV20-1	TGCAGTGCTAGGAAGAGGCTAGCGGGAGATACGCAGTATTTT	CSARKRLAGDTQYF
-	few	TRBJ1-1	TRBV6-2/TRBV6-3	TGTGCCAGCAGTTACAACCCCACTGAAGCTTTCTTT	CASSYNPTEAFF
TRBD1	few	TRBJ2-7	TRBV28	TGTGCCAGCAGTTTAGGAGTCGGTAGGGACAGGGCCGAGCAGTACTTC	CASSLGVGRDRAEQYF
TRBD1	-	TRBJ1-5	TRBV12-3/TRBV12-4	TGTGCCAGCAGTCCCCGGACAGGCTTATATAGCAATCAGCCCCAGCATTTT	CASSPRTGLYSNQPQHF
-	few	TRBJ2-4	TRBV7-9	TGTGCCAGCAGCCCCGGGGTAGGGGGGTCCATTCAGTACTTC	CASSPGVGGSIQYF
-	-	TRBJ2-6	TRBV7-2	TGTGCCAGCAGCTTAAATGGACCTGGGGCCAACGTCCTGACTTTC	CASSLNGPGANVLTF
-	-	TRBJ2-1	TRBV5-4	TGTGCCAGCAGCTTAAGCGCGAGCTCCAATGAGCAGTTCTTC	CASSLSASSNEQFF
-	few	TRBJ2-7	TRBV7-9	TGTGCCAGCAGCCCTGGTGCAGGGTCCTACGAGCAGTACTTC	CASSPGAGSYEQYF
-	few	TRBJ1-5	TRBV11-2	TGTGCCAGCGGGAGTGGATTTGGCCAGCCCCAGCGTTTT	CASGSGFGQPQRF
-	-	TRBJ2-3	TRBV7-8	TGTGCCAGCAGTAGGGGACTAGAGGGGGCCGATACGCAGTATTTT	CASSRGLEGADTQYF
TRBD2	-	TRBJ2-7	TRBV6-1	TGTGCCAGCAGTGTAGGACTAGATTGGTCCTACGAGCAGTACTTC	CASSVGLDWSYEQYF
-	few	TRBJ1-1	TRBV4-1	TGCGCCAGCAGCCAAGATTGGGGGGGGGGCACTGAAGCTTTCTTT	CASSQDWGGGTEAFF
TRBD1	once	TRBJ2-2	TRBV12-3/TRBV12-4	TGTGCCAGCAGTTCCCAGGGGGACCCCGGGGAGCTGTTTTTT	CASSSQGDPGELFF